Listed below are T cell receptor beta chains from one sample, sequenced in a study of blood T cell repertoires in COVID-19. Sequencing was performed with immunoSEQ multiplex PCR; in TCRdb, only in-frame clones are kept and a portion is missing. The sample carries around 170,000 clones, more than 70% recorded once. The specimen sequenced was peripheral blood. These receptors were taken from a woman in her 30s with acute or convalescent COVID-19. The conserved cysteine and the conserved F or W are not part of the CDR3 here. A D gene is named only where the DNA matches it firmly.

d_call	v_call	j_call	cdr3_aa
-	TRBV14	TRBJ2-7	ASSQVLTYEQY
TRBD1	TRBV6-5	TRBJ2-1	ASFGWDRANEQF
-	TRBV11-2	TRBJ1-5	ASSLARHSNQPQH
-	TRBV7-2	TRBJ1-1	ASSLGGGTGEAF
-	TRBV28	TRBJ2-1	ASSYTPGWGEATLKQF
TRBD1	TRBV4-1	TRBJ2-7	ASSQAGQGYEQY
TRBD1	TRBV5-1	TRBJ1-1	ASAPGTVNTEAF
-	TRBV3-1/TRBV3-2	TRBJ2-5	ASRTGSQETQY
-	TRBV11-2	TRBJ1-6	ASSLGKDSPLH
-	TRBV29-1	TRBJ2-4	SVEDARVRLQY
-	TRBV12-3/TRBV12-4	TRBJ1-6	ASSVQAPSPLH
TRBD1	TRBV5-4	TRBJ1-1	ASSFRQGAETEAF
-	TRBV25-1	TRBJ2-3	ASGTYGTDTQY
-	TRBV27	TRBJ2-7	ASSRGGTKLSEQY
-	TRBV11-3	TRBJ2-5	ASSFSAAKETQY
-	TRBV28	TRBJ2-2	ASSFSPDSAYGELF
-	TRBV7-7	TRBJ2-1	ASSLEAGARSYNEQF
TRBD2	TRBV28	TRBJ2-5	ASSFGWGSGSGRGETQY
TRBD1	TRBV27	TRBJ1-2	ASSPRTGAYYGYT
TRBD1	TRBV28	TRBJ1-5	ASKRRDRNQPQH
-	TRBV4-1	TRBJ2-1	ASSQEADTYNEQF
-	TRBV28	TRBJ1-4	ASSLKGAATNEKLF
TRBD2	TRBV25-1	TRBJ2-2	ASRGLAVVGELF
TRBD1	TRBV24-1	TRBJ2-6	ATSDRQGRGIGANVLT
-	TRBV29-1	TRBJ1-1	SVEGPEAF
TRBD1	TRBV2	TRBJ1-5	ASSERGPQPQH
-	TRBV12-5	TRBJ1-1	ASGLTTENTEAF